A selection of T cell receptor beta chains follows, all from one sample in a study of OX40 agonist ivuxolimab in advanced cancers. Here immunoSEQ multiplex PCR was the method, and the copy in TCRdb shows in-frame clones only, minus some. The sample lists about 76,000 clones, around nine tenths occurring once. The source material was CD4+ or CD8+ T cells sorted from blood, sampled in a trial of the OX40 agonist ivuxolimab. These receptors all come from an adult with an advanced solid tumor such as melanoma, head and neck, liver or kidney cancer. Both conserved end residues are part of each CDR3. The order of the fields is J gene, V gene, D gene, clone size, CDR3 DNA, CDR3 protein. The D gene is left open where the match is weak. Expanded clones are given a class, and other clones once, few, many or no size at all.

TRBJ2-1,TRBV27,.,.,TGTGCCAGCAGTTTAACTAGACTCGCTCACCAGTTCTTC,CASSLTRLAHQFF
TRBJ2-3,TRBV27,TRBD2,.,TGTGCCAGCAGTGCCATAGCGGGTGGAGATACGCAGTATTTT,CASSAIAGGDTQYF
TRBJ1-1,TRBV5-1,TRBD1,once,TGCGCCAGCAGCTGGACAGGGAGAGATATGAACACTGAAGCTTTCTTT,CASSWTGRDMNTEAFF
TRBJ2-1,TRBV18,.,.,TGTGCCAGCTCACCGTACGTTAAGGACGAGAGTGATGAGCAGTTCTTC,CASSPYVKDESDEQFF
TRBJ2-7,TRBV7-2,.,.,TGTGCCAGCAGCTTGAGGTTCGAGCAGTACTTC,CASSLRFEQYF
TRBJ1-1,TRBV11-3,.,.,TGTGCCAGCTCCCAGGAGGAAGCTTTCTTT,CASSQEEAFF
TRBJ1-2,TRBV7-9,.,once,TGTGCCAGCAGCTCAGCGGTTACAGAAGTCTATGGCTACACCTTC,CASSSAVTEVYGYTF
TRBJ1-1,TRBV19,TRBD1,.,TGTGCCAGCCAAGATCCAACCGGGACAGAGAACACTGAAGCTTTCTTT,CASQDPTGTENTEAFF
TRBJ2-7,TRBV4-1,TRBD2,.,TGCGCCAGCAGCCAAGCTAGCGGGAGGGGGGACTCCTACGAGCAGTACTTC,CASSQASGRGDSYEQYF
TRBJ2-1,TRBV10-3,.,.,TGTGCCATCAGGACTAGCTCCTACAATGAGCAGTTCTTC,CAIRTSSYNEQFF
TRBJ2-1,TRBV5-1,.,.,TGCGCCAGCAGCCTAGAGATCGGGTATGAGCAGTTCTTC,CASSLEIGYEQFF
TRBJ2-7,TRBV27,.,once,TGTGCCAGCACCCGGAACACCGCCCTCGAGCAGTACTTC,CASTRNTALEQYF
TRBJ2-1,TRBV7-3,.,.,TGTGCCAGCAGCTTTGATACATTCGGCTACAATGAGCAGTTCTTC,CASSFDTFGYNEQFF
TRBJ2-7,TRBV2,.,.,TGTGCCAGCAGTACTCTCGTGGACACCTACGAGCAGTACTTC,CASSTLVDTYEQYF
TRBJ1-5,TRBV4-1,.,.,TGCGCCAGCAGCCACACCGGGACAAGCGGCAATCAGCCCCAGCATTTT,CASSHTGTSGNQPQHF
TRBJ2-7,TRBV9,TRBD2,.,TGTGCCAGCAGCCTTAGACTAGCGGGAGTCCACGAGCAGTACTTC,CASSLRLAGVHEQYF
TRBJ1-4,TRBV7-9,.,.,TGTGCCAGCAGCCCCCAGTCGGGGATAAGTAATGAAAAACTGTTTTTT,CASSPQSGISNEKLFF
TRBJ2-2,TRBV30,.,.,TGTGCCTGGAGTCTAACCGGGGAGCTGTTTTTT,CAWSLTGELFF